This T cell receptor (beta chain) was found in a study of blood T cell repertoires in COVID-19. Study background: From the United States, Italy and Spain came samples of acute and convalescent COVID-19. T cells, B-cell-depleted T cells, or PBMCs supplied cDNA or gDNA.

The CDR3 runs to 16 residues. The V segment lost 5 bases and the J segment 7 bases; nucleotides outside the gene matches: 9. The germline V gene has CDR1 KGHDR and CDR2 SFDVKD. Methods used by the authors: Quantification of nucleated cells was approximated via reference gene primer amplification. TCRdb keeps only in-frame clones here, not all; method: immunoSEQ multiplex PCR. For V, J and clone size, that table is used; D and trimming come from the DNA. The profile covers over 150,000 clones, with about 86% appearing a single time and about 7% taken by the ten largest. The sequencing input was peripheral blood. The rearrangement links TRBV24-1 to TRBJ2-1; 11 nucleotides line up with TRBD2. This receptor was taken from a man in his fifties or sixties with active or convalescent COVID-19. The CDR3 DNA follows: TGTGCCACCAGTGGAAGACTAGCGGGAAAGGTTAATGAGCAGTTCTTC. As protein: CATSGRLAGKVNEQFF.